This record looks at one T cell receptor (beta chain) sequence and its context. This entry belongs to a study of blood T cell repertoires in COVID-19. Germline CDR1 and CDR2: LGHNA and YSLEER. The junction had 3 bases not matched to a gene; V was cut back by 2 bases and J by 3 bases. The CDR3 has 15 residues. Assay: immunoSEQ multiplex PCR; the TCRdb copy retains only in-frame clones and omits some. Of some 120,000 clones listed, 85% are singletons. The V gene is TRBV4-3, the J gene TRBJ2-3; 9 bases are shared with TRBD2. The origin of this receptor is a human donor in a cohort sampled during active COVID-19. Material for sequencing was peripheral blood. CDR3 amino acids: CASSQLAGLTDTQYF. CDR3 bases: TGCGCCAGCAGCCAACTAGCGGGGTTGACAGATACGCAGTATTTT.